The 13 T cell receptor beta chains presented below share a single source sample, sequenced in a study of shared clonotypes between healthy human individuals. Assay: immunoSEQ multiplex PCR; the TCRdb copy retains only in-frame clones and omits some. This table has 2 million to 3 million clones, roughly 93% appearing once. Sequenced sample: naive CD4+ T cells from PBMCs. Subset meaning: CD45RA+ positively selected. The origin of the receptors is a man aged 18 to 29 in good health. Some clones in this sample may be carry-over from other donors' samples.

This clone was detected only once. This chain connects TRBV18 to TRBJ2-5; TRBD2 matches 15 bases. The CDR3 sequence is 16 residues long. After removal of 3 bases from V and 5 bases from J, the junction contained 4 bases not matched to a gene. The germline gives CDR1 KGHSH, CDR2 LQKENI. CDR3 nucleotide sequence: TGTGCCAGCTCACCGAGGACTAGCGGGAGGGAGGAGACCCAGTACTTC. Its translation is CASSPRTSGREETQYF.

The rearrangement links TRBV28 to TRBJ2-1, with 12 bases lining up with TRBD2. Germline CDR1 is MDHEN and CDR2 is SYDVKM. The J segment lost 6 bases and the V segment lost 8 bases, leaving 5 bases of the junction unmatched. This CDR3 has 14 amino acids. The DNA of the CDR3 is TGTGCCAGCCTAGCGGGAGGGCCCCCCAATGAGCAGTTCTTC. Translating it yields CASLAGGPPNEQFF.

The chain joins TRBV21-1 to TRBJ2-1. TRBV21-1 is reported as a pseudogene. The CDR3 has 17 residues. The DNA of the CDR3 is TGTGCCAGCAGCAAAGGGTGCCAGGAGTGCCCCAACAATGAGCAGTTCTTC. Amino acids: CASSKGCQECPNNEQFF.

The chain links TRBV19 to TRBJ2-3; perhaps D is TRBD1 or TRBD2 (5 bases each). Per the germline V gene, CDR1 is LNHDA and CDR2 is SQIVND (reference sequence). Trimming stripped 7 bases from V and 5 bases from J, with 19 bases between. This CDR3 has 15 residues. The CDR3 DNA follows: TGTGCCAGTACCACGAGGGGTCCCCGTGGAGATACGCAGTATTTT. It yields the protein CASTTRGPRGDTQYF.

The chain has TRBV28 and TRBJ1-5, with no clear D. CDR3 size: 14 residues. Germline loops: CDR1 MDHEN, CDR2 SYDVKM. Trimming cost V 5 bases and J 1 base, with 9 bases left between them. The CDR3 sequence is CASSLLTSNQPQHF. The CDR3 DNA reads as TGTGCCAGCAGTCTCCTAACGAGCAATCAGCCCCAGCATTTT.

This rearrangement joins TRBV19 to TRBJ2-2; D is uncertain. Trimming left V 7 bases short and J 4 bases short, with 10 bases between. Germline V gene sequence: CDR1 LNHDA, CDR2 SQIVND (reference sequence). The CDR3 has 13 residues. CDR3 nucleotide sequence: TGTGCCAGTAACCGGGTCAGCACCGGGGAGCTGTTTTTT. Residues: CASNRVSTGELFF.

The CDR3 DNA is TGCGCCAGCAGCCACCCTTGGCACTCCTACAATGAGCAGTTCTTC. Its translation: CASSHPWHSYNEQFF. This sequence joins TRBV4-1 and TRBJ2-1; no clear D. Germline loops: CDR1 MGHRA, CDR2 YSYEKL. Trimming stripped 3 bases from V and 0 bases from J, with 9 bases between. This CDR3 region has 15 residues.

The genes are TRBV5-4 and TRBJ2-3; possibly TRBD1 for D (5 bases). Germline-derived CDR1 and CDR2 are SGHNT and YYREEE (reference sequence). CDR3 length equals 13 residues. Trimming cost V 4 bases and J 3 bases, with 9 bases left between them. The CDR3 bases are TGTGCCAGCAGCGTAGACAGTACAGATACGCAGTATTTT. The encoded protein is CASSVDSTDTQYF.

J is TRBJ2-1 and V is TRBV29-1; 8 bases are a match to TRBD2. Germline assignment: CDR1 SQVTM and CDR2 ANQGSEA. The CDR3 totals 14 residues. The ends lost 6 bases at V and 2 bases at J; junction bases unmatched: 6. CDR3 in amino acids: CSVCWREAYNEQFF. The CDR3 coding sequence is TGCAGCGTCTGTTGGCGGGAGGCCTACAATGAGCAGTTCTTC.

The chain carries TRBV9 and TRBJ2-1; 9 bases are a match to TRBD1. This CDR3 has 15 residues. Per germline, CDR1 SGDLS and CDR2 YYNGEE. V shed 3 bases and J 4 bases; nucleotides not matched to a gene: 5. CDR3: CASSAGDRVYNEQFF. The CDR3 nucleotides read TGTGCCAGCAGCGCCGGGGACAGGGTATACAATGAGCAGTTCTTC.

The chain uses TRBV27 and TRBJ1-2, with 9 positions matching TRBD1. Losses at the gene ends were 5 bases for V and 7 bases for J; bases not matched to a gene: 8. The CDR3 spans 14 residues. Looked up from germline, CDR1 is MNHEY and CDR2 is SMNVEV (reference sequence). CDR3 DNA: TGTGCCAGCAGTCCGGGACAGGGCTTGACTGGCTACACCTTC. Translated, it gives CASSPGQGLTGYTF.

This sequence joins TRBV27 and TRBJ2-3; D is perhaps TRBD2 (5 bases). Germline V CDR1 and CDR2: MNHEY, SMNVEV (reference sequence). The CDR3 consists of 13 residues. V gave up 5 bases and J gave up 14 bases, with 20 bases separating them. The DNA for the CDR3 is TGTGCCAGCAGTCCAACCGGGATTATAGGTTCGTATTTT. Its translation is CASSPTGIIGSYF.

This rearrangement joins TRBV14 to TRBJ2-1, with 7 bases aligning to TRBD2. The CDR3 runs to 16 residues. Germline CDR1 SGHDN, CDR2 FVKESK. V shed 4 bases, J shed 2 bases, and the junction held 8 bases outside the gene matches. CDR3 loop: CASSPHLADAYNEQFF. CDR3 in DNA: TGTGCCAGCAGCCCTCACCTAGCGGATGCCTACAATGAGCAGTTCTTC.